This T cell receptor (beta chain) emerged from a study of blood T cell repertoires in COVID-19. Across the study: The United States, Italy and Spain provided the acute and convalescent COVID-19 samples.

Assay used: immunoSEQ multiplex PCR; TCRdb lists only in-frame clones, some missing. The top ten clones hold around 10% of a sample with about 120,000 clones, 80% to 90% of them seen once. Looked up from germline, CDR1 is KGHSH and CDR2 is LQKENI. The ends were cut back, 3 bases at V and 1 base at J, with 15 bases in the middle. CDR3 length equals 17 residues. The material sequenced was peripheral blood. The receptor's source is a human donor in a cohort sampled during active COVID-19. The chain has TRBV18 and TRBJ2-2; a possible D gene is TRBD2 (5 bases). This chain's CDR3 is CASSPSREKKNTGELFF. Here the CDR3 DNA reads TGTGCCAGCTCACCGTCCCGGGAAAAAAAGAACACCGGGGAGCTGTTTTTT.